This is a list of T cell receptor beta chains from one sample in a study of blood T cell repertoires in COVID-19. Profiled with immunoSEQ multiplex PCR; TCRdb holds only in-frame clones, not every one. The sample shows about 45,000 clones, roughly 87% of them seen only once. The sequencing sample was made of peripheral blood. Receptors were obtained from a woman at least 80 years old in a cohort sampled during active or convalescent COVID-19. Both conserved end residues are part of each CDR3.

TRBJ1-5 | 16 | TRBV27 | CASSFWGGTKNQPQHF
TRBJ1-4 | 14 | TRBV5-1 | CASSPQGTNEKLFF
TRBJ2-3 | 13 | TRBV29-1 | CSVGGDGGDTQYF
TRBJ2-7 | 14 | TRBV5-1 | CASSLDPTGYEQYF
TRBJ2-1 | 16 | TRBV3-1/TRBV3-2 | CASSATTPGASSVEFF
TRBJ2-5 | 13 | TRBV5-8 | CASSRDIQETQYF
TRBJ1-4 | 17 | TRBV5-1 | CASSFRTGPATNEKLFF
TRBJ2-2 | 14 | TRBV6-2/TRBV6-3 | CASSYIGELGELFF
TRBJ2-5 | 12 | TRBV24-1 | CATAGTEETQYF
TRBJ1-3 | 15 | TRBV29-1 | CSVRWPGLSGNTIYF
TRBJ1-2 | 15 | TRBV5-5 | CASSLMIGQGHGYTF
TRBJ1-2 | 17 | TRBV7-2 | CASSLYLRGQGEGGYTF
TRBJ2-7 | 13 | TRBV2 | CASSRDSSYEQYF
TRBJ1-1 | 14 | TRBV11-3 | CASSSGTAKAEAFF
TRBJ1-1 | 17 | TRBV11-2 | CASSLATFRDRQPEAFF
TRBJ1-2 | 13 | TRBV27 | CASSLGQDYGYTF
TRBJ2-1 | 15 | TRBV3-1/TRBV3-2 | CASSLGLTEYNEQFF
TRBJ2-7 | 13 | TRBV30 | CAWSVTGGSEQYF
TRBJ2-1 | 14 | TRBV29-1 | CSVTAGSSYNEQFF
TRBJ1-1 | 13 | TRBV21-1 | CASSKRGGTEAFF
TRBJ2-1 | 13 | TRBV11-2 | CASSPGPVNEQFF
TRBJ2-2 | 12 | TRBV11-3 | CASSLDAGELFF
TRBJ2-6 | 17 | TRBV5-4 | CASSLGQGGSGANVLTF
TRBJ2-7 | 14 | TRBV2 | CASSDPGTSGEQYF
TRBJ1-1 | 13 | TRBV5-1 | CASSSLGQAEAFF
TRBJ2-1 | 15 | TRBV11-3 | CASSLDRGAGNEQFF
TRBJ1-5 | 19 | TRBV24-1 | CATSDTREAPYGSNQPQHF
TRBJ2-7 | 16 | TRBV5-7 | CASSLAGRDNSYEQYF
TRBJ1-1 | 14 | TRBV6-6 | CASSYAGGDTEAFF
TRBJ2-7 | 13 | TRBV28 | CASSITQDYEQYF
TRBJ1-3 | 15 | TRBV11-3 | CASSPDRGAGNTIYF
TRBJ2-5 | 15 | TRBV3-1/TRBV3-2 | CASSQGTGVRETQYF
TRBJ2-1 | 15 | TRBV27 | CASSPGTLSYNEQFF
TRBJ2-2 | 17 | TRBV11-2 | CASRTSAEFANTGELFF
TRBJ2-2 | 14 | TRBV11-2 | CASSEGLVRRELFF
TRBJ1-1 | 11 | TRBV29-1 | CSVVSNTEAFF
TRBJ2-1 | 15 | TRBV13 | CASSRRDGFDNEQFF
TRBJ1-2 | 15 | TRBV19 | CASSPPEALNYGYTF
TRBJ2-4 | 17 | TRBV19 | CASRSRTGPNAKNIQYF
TRBJ2-1 | 12 | TRBV18 | CASSPHPDEQFF
TRBJ1-1 | 13 | TRBV29-1 | CSARQGAGTEAFF
TRBJ2-7 | 15 | TRBV6-5 | CASSRRSPGFDEQYF
TRBJ2-7 | 16 | TRBV27 | CASSPALGRGAYEQYF
TRBJ1-2 | 14 | TRBV7-2 | CASSLEGAGRGYTF
TRBJ1-1 | 14 | TRBV2 | CASSVHRGGTEAFF
TRBJ1-1 | 13 | TRBV7-9 | CASSSDRNPEAFF
TRBJ2-7 | 12 | TRBV28 | CASSFSGGEQYF
TRBJ2-7 | 15 | TRBV5-4 | CASSPRAGTLYEQYF
TRBJ1-6 | 16 | TRBV5-1 | CASSSRTGGMNSPLHF